This T cell receptor (beta chain) was observed in a study of T-cell reconstitution after alpha-beta-depleted transplantation in children. The germline CDR1 and CDR2 sequences are SGDLS and YYNGEE. The CDR3 is 13 residues long. The V end was cut by 0 bases, the J end by 0 bases, with 4 bases between. Study results and caveats: At around two months after transplant, the alpha-beta T cells were reportedly derived from several hundred expanded clones that came from non-depleted graft cells. From newly produced T cells came most of the T-cell counts and diversity one year after transplant.

Unique molecular identifiers were built into the TCRbeta library. TCRdb ran MiXCR on the PCR reads and lists one entry per CDR3 protein. The table has around 200,000 distinct CDR3 sequences, approximately 11% seen once; the top ten hold 28%. This clonotype was observed many times. Antigen: not known. A much bigger clone sits one base away, suggesting this may be a read error. The material sequenced was PBMCs, taken before TCRalphabeta/CD19-depleted stem cell transplant. This clonotype was sampled from a child under two years old with acute myeloid leukemia, due to receive a stem cell transplant. V and J are TRBV9 and TRBJ2-7; D remains unclear. CDR3 sequence reads: CASSVDSSYEQYF. The CDR3 DNA reads TGTGCCAGCAGCGTAGACAGCTCCTACGAGCAGTACTTC.